The source of this T cell receptor (delta chain) is a study of γδ T cells in repeated Plasmodium falciparum infection. TCRdb re-called the multiplex PCR reads through CATT. The sample contains roughly 93,000 delta-chain clones, approximately 1.5% of which appear only once. As regards this clone: Only one base separates this from a far larger clonotype, so it likely reflects a read error. This CDR3 is also generated by other DNA sequences in the sample.

Bulk repertoires came from Vgamma9/Vdelta2+ or Vdelta2-negative gammadelta T cells flow-sorted from PBMC. Looked up from germline, CDR1 is TSWWSYY and CDR2 is QGS. The CDR3 extends over 20 amino acids. V is TRDV1 and J is TRDJ1; the D is unclear. This clonotype was obtained from a pool of human donors (malaria-infected and uninfected, not separated). Sequences were obtained from gamma-delta T cells from blood. This CDR3 is CALGERQTPGVLLHTDKLIF. CDR3 nucleotides: TGTGCTCTTGGGGAGAGACAAACCCCAGGAGTACTTCTCCACACTGATAAACTCATCTTT.